The T cell receptor (beta chain) under discussion was sequenced for a study of radiation and T cells in renal cell carcinoma. Findings and limits, study-wide: In blood, top tumor clones expanded by 2 weeks, shrinking by 4.

V lost 5 bases, J lost 3 bases, and 11 bases lay in between. Germline CDR1 reads SEHNR; CDR2 reads FQNEAQ (reference sequence). The CDR3 totals 13 residues. Documented time point: blood 4 weeks post-SBRT, at nephrectomy. The treatment: 15 Gy SBRT to primary tumor, nephrectomy 4 weeks later. Nephrectomy followed 15 Gy stereotactic body radiation by 4 weeks. Radiation-treated patients gave blood at baseline, week 2 and week 4. Method: immunoSEQ multiplex PCR; TCRdb's copy keeps in-frame clones and lacks some. The sample has around 180,000 clones, 88% seen once. A note on this clone: Its antigen is as yet unknown. Other nucleotide sequences in the sample specify the same CDR3.

This clonotype originated in a woman in her forties or fifties with renal cell carcinoma. The material was blood, obtained from a patient whose treatment included radiotherapy and nephrectomy. V usage is TRBV7-9 and J usage is TRBJ2-7; D remains unclear. The CDR3 bases are TGTGCCAGCAGCCTAGGCGTAAACTACGAGCAGTACTTC. This translates into CASSLGVNYEQYF.